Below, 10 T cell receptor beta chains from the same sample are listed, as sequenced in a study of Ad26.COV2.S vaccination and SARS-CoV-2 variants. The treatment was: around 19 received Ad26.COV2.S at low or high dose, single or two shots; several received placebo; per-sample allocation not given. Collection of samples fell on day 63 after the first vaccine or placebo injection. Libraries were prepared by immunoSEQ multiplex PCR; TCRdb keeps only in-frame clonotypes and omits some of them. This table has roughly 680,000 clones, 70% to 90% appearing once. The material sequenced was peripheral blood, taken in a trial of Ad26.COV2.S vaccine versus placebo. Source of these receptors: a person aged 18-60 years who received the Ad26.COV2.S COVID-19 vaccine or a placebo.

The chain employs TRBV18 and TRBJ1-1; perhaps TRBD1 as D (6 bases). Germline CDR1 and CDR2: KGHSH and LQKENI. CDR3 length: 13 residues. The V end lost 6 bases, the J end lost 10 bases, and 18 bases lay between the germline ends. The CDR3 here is CASSQRGDLGAFF. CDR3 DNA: TGTGCCAGCTCCCAAAGGGGGGATTTAGGAGCTTTCTTT.

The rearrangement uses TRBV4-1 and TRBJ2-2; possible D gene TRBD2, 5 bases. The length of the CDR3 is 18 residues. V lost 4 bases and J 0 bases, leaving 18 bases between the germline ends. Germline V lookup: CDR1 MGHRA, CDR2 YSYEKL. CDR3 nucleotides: TGCGCCAGCAGCCCGTCTCCCCCAGCGGCTGCGAACACCGGGGAGCTGTTTTTT. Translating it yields CASSPSPPAAANTGELFF.

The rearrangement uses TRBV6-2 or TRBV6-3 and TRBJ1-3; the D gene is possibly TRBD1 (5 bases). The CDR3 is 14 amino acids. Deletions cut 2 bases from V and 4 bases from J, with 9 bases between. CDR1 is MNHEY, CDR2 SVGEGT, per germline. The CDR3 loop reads CASSYGALGNTIYF. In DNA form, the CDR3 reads TGTGCCAGCAGTTACGGGGCACTCGGAAACACCATATATTTT.

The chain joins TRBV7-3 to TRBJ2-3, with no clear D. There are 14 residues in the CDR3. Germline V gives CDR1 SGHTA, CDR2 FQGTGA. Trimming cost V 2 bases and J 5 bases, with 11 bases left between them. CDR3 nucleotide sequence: TGTGCCAGCAGCTTATTGAATCGACAAGATACGCAGTATTTT. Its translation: CASSLLNRQDTQYF. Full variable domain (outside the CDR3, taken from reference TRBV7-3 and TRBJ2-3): GAGVSQTPSNKVTEKGKYVELRCDPISGHTALYWYRQSLGQGPEFLIYFQGTGAADDSGLPNDRFFAVRPEGSVSTLKIQRTERGDSAVYLCASSLLNRQDTQYFGPGTRLTVL.

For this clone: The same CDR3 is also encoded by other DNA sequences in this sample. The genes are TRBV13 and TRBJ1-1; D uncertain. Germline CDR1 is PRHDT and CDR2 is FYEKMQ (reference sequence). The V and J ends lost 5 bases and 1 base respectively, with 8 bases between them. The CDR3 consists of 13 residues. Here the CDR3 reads CASSLRPNTEAFF. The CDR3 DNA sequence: TGTGCCAGCAGCCTCCGACCGAACACTGAAGCTTTCTTT.

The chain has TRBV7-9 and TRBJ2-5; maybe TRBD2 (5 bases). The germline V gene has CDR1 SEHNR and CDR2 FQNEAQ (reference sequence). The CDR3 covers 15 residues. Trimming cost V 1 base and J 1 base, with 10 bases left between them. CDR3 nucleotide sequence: TGTGCCAGCAGCTTAGGGACTTTTTTCCAAGAGACCCAGTACTTC. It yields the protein CASSLGTFFQETQYF.

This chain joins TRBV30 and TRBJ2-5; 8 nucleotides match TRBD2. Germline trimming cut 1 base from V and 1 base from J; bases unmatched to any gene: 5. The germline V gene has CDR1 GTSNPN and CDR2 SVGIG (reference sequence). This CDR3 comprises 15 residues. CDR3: CAWSEAGAGQETQYF. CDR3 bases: TGTGCCTGGAGTGAAGCGGGAGCGGGCCAAGAGACCCAGTACTTC.

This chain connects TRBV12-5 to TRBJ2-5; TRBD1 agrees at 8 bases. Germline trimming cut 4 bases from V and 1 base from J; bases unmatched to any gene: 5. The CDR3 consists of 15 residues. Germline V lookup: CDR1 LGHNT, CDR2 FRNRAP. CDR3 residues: CASGWGQAGQETQYF. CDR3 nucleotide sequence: TGTGCTAGTGGTTGGGGACAGGCGGGCCAAGAGACCCAGTACTTC.

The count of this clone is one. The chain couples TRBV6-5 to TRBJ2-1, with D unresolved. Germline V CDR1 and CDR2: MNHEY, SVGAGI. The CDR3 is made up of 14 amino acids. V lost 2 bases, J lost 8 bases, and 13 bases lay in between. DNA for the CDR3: TGTGCCAGCAGTTACCGAAGTCCCGGCTATGAGCAGTTCTTC. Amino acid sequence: CASSYRSPGYEQFF.

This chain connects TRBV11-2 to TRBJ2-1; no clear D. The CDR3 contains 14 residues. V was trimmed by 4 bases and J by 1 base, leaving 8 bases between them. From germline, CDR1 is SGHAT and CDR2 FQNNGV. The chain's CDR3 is CASSYTRSYNEQFF. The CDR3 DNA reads TGTGCCAGCAGCTACACCAGGTCCTACAATGAGCAGTTCTTC.